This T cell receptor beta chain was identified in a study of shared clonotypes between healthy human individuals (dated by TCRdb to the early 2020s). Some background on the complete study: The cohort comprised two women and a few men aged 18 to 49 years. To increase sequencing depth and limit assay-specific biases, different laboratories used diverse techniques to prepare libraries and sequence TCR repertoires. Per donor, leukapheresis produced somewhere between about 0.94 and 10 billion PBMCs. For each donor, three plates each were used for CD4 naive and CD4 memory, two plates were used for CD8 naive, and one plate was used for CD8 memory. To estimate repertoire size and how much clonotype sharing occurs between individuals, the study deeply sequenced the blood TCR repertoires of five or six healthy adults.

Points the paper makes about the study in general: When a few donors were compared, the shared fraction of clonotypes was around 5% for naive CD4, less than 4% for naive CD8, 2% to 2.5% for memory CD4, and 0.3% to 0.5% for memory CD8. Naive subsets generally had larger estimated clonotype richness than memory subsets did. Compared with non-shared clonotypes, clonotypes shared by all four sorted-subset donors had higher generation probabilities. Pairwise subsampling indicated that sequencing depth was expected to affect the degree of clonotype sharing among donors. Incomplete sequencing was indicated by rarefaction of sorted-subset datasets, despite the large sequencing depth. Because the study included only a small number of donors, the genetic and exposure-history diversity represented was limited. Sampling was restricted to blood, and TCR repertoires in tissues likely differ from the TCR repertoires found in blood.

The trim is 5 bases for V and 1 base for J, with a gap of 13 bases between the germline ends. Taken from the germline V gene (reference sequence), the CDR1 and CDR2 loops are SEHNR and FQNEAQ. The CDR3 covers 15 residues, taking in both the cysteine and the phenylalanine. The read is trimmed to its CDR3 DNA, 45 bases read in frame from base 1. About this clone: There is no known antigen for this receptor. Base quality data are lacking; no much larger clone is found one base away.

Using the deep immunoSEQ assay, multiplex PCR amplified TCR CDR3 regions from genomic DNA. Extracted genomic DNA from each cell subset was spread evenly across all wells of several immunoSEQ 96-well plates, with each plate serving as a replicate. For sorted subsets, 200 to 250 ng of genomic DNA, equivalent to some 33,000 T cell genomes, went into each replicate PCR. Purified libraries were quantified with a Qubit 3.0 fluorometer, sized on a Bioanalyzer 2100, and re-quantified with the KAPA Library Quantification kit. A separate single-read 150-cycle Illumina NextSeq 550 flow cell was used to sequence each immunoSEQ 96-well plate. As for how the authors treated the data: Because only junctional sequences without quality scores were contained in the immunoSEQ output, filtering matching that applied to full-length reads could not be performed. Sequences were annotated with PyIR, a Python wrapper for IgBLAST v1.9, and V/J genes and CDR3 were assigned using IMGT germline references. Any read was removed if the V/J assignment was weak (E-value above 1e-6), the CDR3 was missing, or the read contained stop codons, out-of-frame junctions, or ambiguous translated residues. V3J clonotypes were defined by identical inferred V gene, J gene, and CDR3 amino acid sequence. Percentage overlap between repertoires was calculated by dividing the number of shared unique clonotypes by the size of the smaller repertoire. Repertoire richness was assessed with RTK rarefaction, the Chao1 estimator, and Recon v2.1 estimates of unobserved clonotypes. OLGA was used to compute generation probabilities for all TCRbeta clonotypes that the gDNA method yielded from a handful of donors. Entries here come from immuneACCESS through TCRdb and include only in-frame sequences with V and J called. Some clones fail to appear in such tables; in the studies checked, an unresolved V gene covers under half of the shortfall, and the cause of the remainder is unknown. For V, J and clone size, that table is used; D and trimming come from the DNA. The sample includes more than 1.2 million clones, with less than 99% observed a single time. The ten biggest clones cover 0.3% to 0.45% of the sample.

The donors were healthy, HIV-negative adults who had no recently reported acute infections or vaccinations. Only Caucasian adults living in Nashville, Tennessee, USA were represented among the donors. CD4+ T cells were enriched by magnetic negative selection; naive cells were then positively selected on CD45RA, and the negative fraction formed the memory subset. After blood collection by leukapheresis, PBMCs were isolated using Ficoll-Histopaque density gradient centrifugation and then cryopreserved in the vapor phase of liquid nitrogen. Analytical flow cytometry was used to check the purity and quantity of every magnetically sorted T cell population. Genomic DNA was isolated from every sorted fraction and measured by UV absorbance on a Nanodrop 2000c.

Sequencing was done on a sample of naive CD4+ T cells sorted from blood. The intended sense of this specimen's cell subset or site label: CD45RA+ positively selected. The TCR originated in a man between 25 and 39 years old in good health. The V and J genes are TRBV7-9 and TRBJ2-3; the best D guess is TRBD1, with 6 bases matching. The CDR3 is CASSIEGERTDTQYF. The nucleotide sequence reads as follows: TGTGCCAGCAGCATTGAGGGGGAGCGCACAGATACGCAGTATTTT.